The entry below gives a single TCR beta chain sequence along with its context. The source of the sample is a study of blood T cell repertoires in COVID-19. Trimming stripped 6 bases from V and 10 bases from J, with 16 bases between. The CDR3 has 14 amino acids. Germline V gene data show CDR1 as MDHEN and CDR2 as SYDVKM. TCRdb's table, derived via immunoSEQ multiplex PCR, lists solely in-frame clones and lacks some. The data contain hundreds of thousands of clones, around 90% of them seen just once; the ten biggest clones take up roughly 1.6%. The source material was PBMCs or T cells enriched from blood (not recorded which). The rearrangement uses TRBV28 and TRBJ1-6; D is perhaps TRBD1 (6 bases). The TCR comes from a young woman with acute COVID-19. Here the CDR3 reads CASRTGTRTSPLHF. Written as DNA, the CDR3 is TGTGCCAGCAGGACCGGGACACGGACGTCACCCCTCCACTTT.